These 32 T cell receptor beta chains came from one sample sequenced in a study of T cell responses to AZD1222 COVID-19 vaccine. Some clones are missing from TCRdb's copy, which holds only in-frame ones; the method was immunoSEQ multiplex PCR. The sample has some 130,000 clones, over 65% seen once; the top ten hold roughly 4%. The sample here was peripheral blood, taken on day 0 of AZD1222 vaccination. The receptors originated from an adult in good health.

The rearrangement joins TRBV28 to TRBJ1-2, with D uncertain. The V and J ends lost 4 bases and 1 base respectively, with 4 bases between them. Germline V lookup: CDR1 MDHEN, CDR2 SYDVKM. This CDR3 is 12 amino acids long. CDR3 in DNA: TGTGCCAGCAGTTCGATTAACTATGGCTACACCTTC. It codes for CASSSINYGYTF.

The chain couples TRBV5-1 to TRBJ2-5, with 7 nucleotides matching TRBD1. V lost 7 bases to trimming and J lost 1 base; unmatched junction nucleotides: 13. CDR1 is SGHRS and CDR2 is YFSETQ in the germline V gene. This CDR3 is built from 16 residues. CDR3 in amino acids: CASSLGGRGLQETQYF. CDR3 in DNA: TGCGCCAGCTCACTAGGGGGCAGGGGCCTCCAAGAGACCCAGTACTTC.

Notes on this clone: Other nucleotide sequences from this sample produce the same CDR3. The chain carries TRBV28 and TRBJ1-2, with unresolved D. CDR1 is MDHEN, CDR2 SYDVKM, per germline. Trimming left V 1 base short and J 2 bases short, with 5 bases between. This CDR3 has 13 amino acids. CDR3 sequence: CASSLSVNYGYTF. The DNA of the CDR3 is TGTGCCAGCAGTTTATCCGTAAACTATGGCTACACCTTC.

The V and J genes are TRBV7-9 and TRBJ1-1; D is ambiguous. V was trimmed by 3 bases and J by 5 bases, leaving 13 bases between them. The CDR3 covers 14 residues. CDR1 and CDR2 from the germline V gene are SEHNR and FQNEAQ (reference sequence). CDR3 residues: CASSFEGVWTEAFF. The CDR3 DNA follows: TGTGCCAGCAGCTTTGAGGGTGTTTGGACTGAAGCTTTCTTT.

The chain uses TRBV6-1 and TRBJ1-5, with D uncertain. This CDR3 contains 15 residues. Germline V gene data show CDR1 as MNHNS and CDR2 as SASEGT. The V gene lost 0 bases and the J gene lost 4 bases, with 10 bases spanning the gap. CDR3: CASSEAFGWNQPQHF. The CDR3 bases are TGTGCCAGCAGTGAAGCGTTTGGGTGGAATCAGCCCCAGCATTTT.

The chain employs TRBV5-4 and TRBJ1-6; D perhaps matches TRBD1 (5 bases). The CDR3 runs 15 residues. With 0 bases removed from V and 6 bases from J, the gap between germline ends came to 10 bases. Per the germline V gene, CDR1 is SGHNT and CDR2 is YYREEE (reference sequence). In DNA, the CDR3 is TGTGCCAGCAGCTTGGCTGGGACCTTTAATTCACCCCTCCACTTT. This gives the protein CASSLAGTFNSPLHF.

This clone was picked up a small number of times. The CDR3 sequence: CASSLTGYGNTEAFF. The CDR3 coding sequence is TGTGCCAGCAGTTTAACAGGGTATGGGAACACTGAAGCTTTCTTT. This chain links TRBV27 with TRBJ1-1; tentatively, D is TRBD1 (6 bases). CDR1 is MNHEY and CDR2 is SMNVEV in the germline V gene (reference sequence). The CDR3 is made up of 15 amino acids. V lost 2 bases, J lost 1 base, and 11 bases lay in between.

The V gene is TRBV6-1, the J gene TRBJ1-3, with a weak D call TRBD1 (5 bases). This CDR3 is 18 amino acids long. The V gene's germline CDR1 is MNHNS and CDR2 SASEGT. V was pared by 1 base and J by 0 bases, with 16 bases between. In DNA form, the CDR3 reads TGTGCCAGCAGTGAAGAGGGGTACAGGCCCCGCTCTGGAAACACCATATATTTT. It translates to CASSEEGYRPRSGNTIYF.

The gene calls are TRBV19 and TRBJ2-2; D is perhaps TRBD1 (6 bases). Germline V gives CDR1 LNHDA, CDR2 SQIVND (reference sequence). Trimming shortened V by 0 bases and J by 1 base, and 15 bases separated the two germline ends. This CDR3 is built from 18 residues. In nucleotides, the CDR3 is TGTGCCAGTAGTATAGATCCTCAGGGGCTTGTGAACACCGGGGAGCTGTTTTTT. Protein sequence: CASSIDPQGLVNTGELFF. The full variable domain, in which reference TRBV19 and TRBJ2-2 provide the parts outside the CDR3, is DGGITQSPKYLFRKEGQNVTLSCEQNLNHDAMYWYRQDPGQGLRLIYYSQIVNDFQKGDIAEGYSVSREKKESFPLTVTSAQKNPTAFYLCASSIDPQGLVNTGELFFGEGSRLTVL.

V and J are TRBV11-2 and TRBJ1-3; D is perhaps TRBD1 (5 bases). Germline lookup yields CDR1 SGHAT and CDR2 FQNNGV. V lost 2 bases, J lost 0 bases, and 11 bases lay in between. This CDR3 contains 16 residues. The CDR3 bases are TGTGCCAGCAGCTTAAATAAGGGGACCTCTGGAAACACCATATATTTT. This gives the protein CASSLNKGTSGNTIYF.

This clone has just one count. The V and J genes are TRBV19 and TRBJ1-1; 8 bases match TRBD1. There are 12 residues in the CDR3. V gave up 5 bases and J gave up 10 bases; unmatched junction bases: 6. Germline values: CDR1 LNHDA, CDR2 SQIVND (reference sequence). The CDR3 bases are TGTGCCAGTAGTTCGGGACAGGTGTTAGCTTTCTTT. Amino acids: CASSSGQVLAFF.

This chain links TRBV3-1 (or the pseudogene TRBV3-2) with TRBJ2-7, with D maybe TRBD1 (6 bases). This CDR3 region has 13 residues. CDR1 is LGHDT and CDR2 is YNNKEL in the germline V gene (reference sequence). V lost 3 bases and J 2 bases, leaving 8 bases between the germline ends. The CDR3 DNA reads TGTGCCAGCAGCCACAGGGGTCCCTACGAGCAGTACTTC. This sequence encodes CASSHRGPYEQYF.

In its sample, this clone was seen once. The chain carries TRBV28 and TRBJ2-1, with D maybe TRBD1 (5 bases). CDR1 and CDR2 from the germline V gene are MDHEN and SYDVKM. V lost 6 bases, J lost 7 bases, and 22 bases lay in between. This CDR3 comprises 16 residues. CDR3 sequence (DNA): TGTGCCAGCAGCCCAATCAGGGCCCTTTCCTTGAATGAGCAGTTCTTC. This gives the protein CASSPIRALSLNEQFF. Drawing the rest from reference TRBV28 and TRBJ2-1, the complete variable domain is DVKVTQSSRYLVKRTGEKVFLECVQDMDHENMFWYRQDPGLGLRLIYFSYDVKMKEKGDIPEGYSVSREKKERFSLILESASTNQTSMYLCASSPIRALSLNEQFFGPGTRLTVL.

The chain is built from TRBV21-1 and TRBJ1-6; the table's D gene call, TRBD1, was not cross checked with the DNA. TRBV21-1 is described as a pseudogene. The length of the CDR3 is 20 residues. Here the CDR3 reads CASSTVLNRGPSSYNSPLHF. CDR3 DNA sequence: TGTGCCAGCAGTACCGTTCTGAACAGGGGCCCGAGCTCCTATAATTCACCCCTCCACTTT.

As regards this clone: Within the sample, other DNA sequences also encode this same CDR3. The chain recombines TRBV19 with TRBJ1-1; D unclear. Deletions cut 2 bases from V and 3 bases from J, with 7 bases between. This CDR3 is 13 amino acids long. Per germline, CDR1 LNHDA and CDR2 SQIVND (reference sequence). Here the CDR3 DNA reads TGTGCCAGTAGTATAAAGGGAGACACTGAAGCTTTCTTT. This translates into CASSIKGDTEAFF.

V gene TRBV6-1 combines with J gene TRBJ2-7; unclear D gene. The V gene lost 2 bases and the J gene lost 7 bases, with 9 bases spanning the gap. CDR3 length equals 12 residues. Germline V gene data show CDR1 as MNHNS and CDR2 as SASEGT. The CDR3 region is CASSELIREQYF. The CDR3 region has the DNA TGTGCCAGCAGTGAACTTATCAGGGAGCAGTACTTC.

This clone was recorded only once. The CDR3 bases are TGTGCCAGCAGCCTTGGACAGGGTGGAATTGAAGCTTTCTTT. Residues: CASSLGQGGIEAFF. The V gene is TRBV3-1 (or the pseudogene TRBV3-2), the J gene TRBJ1-1, with 8 bases identical to TRBD1. Germline trimming cut 4 bases from V and 7 bases from J; bases unmatched to any gene: 8. Germline CDR1 LGHDT, CDR2 YNNKEL (reference sequence). This CDR3 is built from 14 residues.

In DNA form, the CDR3 reads TGTGCCACCAGTGACCAGCCTTCCTATGGCTACACCTTC. This sequence encodes CATSDQPSYGYTF. The chain is built from TRBV24-1 and TRBJ1-2; D ambiguous. Germline V CDR1 and CDR2: KGHDR, SFDVKD. Trimming removed 4 bases from V and 4 bases from J, with 9 bases in between. This CDR3 is 13 amino acids long.

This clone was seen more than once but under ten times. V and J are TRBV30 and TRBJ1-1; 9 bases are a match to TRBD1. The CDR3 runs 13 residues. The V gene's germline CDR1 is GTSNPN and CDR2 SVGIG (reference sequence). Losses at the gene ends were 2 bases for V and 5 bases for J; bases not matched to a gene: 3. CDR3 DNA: TGTGCCTGGAGTCTAGGGACAGGGACTGAAGCTTTCTTT. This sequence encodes CAWSLGTGTEAFF.

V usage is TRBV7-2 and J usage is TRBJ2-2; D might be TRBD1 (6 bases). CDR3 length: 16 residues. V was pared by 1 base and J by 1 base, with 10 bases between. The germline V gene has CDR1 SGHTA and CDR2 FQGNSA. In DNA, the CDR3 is TGTGCCAGCAGCTTAGACTGGGGGCTGAACACCGGGGAGCTGTTTTTT. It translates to CASSLDWGLNTGELFF.

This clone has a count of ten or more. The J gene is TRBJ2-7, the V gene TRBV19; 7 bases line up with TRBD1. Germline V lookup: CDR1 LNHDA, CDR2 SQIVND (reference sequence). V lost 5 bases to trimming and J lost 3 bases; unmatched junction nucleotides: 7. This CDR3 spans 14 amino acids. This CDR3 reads CASSVQGSLYEQYF. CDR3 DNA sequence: TGTGCCAGTAGTGTACAGGGGTCCCTCTACGAGCAGTACTTC.

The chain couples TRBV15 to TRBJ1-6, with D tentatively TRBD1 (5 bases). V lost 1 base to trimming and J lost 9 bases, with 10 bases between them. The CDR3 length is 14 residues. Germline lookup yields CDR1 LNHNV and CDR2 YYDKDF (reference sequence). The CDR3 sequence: CATSRGQGFSPLHF. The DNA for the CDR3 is TGTGCCACCAGCAGAGGGCAGGGTTTTTCACCCCTCCACTTT.

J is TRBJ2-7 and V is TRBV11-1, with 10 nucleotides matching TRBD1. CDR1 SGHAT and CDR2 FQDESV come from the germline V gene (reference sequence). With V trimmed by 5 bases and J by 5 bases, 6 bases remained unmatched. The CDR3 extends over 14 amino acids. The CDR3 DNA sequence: TGTGCCAGCAGCCTCGGACAGGGGGAGGACGAGCAGTACTTC. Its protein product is CASSLGQGEDEQYF.

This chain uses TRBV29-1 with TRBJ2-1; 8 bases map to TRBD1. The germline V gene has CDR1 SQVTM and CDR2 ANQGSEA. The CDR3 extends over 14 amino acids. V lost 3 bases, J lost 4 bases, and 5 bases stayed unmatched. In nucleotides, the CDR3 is TGCAGCGTTGAGGGCAGGGGGCCATACAATGAGCAGTTCTTC. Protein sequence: CSVEGRGPYNEQFF.

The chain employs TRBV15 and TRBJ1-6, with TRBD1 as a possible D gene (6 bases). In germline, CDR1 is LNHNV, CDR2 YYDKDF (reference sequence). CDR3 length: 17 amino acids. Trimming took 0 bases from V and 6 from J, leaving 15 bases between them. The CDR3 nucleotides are TGTGCCACCAGCAGAGATCGGGGGGCAAACACTAATTCACCCCTCCACTTT. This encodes CATSRDRGANTNSPLHF.

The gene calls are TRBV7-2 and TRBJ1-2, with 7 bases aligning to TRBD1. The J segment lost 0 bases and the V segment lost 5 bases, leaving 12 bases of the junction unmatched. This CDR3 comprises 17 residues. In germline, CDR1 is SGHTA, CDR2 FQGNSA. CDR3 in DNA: TGTGCCAGCAGCACCCGACAGGGTAGAGGGTCTAACTATGGCTACACCTTC. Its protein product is CASSTRQGRGSNYGYTF.

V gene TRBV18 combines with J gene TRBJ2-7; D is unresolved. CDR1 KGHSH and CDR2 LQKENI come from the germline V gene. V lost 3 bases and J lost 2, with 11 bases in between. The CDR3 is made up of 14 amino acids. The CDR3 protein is CASSPGTGPYEQYF. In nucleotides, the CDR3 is TGTGCCAGCTCACCGGGAACGGGCCCCTACGAGCAGTACTTC.

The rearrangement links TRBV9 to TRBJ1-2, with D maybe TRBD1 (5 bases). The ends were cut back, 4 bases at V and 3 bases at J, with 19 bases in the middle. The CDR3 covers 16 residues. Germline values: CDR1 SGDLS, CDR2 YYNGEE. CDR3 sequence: CASSPAWGTVDYGYTF. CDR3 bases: TGTGCCAGCAGCCCTGCCTGGGGGACTGTAGACTATGGCTACACCTTC.

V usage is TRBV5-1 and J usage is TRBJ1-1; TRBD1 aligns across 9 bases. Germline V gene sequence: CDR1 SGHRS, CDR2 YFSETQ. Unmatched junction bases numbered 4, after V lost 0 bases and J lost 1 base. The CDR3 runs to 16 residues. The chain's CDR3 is CASSLGGQGRNTEAFF. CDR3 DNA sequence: TGCGCCAGCAGCTTGGGCGGACAGGGGCGGAACACTGAAGCTTTCTTT.

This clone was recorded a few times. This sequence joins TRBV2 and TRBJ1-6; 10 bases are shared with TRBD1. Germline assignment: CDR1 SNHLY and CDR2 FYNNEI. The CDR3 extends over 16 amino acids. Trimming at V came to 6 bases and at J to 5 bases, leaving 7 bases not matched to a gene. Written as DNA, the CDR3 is TGTGCCAGCAGAGGGCTAGGGACAGGGGATAATTCACCCCTCCACTTT. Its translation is CASRGLGTGDNSPLHF.

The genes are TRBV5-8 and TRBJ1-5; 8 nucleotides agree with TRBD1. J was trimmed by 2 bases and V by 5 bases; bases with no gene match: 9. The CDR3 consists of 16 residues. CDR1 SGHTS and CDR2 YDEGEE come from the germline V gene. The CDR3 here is CASRNPPDRGNQPQHF. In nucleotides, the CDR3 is TGTGCCAGCAGGAACCCGCCGGACAGGGGCAATCAGCCCCAGCATTTT. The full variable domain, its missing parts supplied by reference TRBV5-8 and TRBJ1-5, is EAGVTQSPTHLIKTRGQQATLRCSPISGHTSVYWYQQALGLGLQFLLWYDEGEERNRGNFPPRFSGRQFPNYSSELNVNALELEDSALYLCASRNPPDRGNQPQHFGDGTRLSIL.

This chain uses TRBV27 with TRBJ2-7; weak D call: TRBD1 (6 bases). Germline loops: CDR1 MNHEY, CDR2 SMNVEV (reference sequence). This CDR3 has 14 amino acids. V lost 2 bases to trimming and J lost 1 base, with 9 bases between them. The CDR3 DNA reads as TGTGCCAGCAGTTTAGACAGGTGGTCCTACGAGCAGTACTTC. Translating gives CASSLDRWSYEQYF.